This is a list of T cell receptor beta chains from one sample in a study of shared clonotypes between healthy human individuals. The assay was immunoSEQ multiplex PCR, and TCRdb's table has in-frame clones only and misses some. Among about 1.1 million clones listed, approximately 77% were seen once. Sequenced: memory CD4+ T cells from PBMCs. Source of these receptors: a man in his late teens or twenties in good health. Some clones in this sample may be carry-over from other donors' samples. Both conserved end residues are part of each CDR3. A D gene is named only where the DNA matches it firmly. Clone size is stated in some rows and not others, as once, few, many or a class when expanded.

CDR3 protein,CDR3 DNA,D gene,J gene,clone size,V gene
CASSVNLESTEAFF,TGTGCCAGCAGTGTCAATCTAGAAAGCACTGAAGCTTTCTTT,-,TRBJ1-1,-,TRBV6-1
CASSFLFPSLMESATYEQYF,TGTGCCAGCAGTTTTTTATTTCCATCTCTGATGGAATCCGCCACCTACGAGCAGTACTTC,-,TRBJ2-7,-,TRBV28
CASSFGQGAADTQYF,TGCGCCAGCAGCTTCGGACAGGGGGCCGCAGATACGCAGTATTTT,TRBD1,TRBJ2-3,-,TRBV5-1
CASSSTGGKATYTDTQYF,TGTGCCAGCAGCTCAACAGGGGGCAAAGCAACATACACAGATACGCAGTATTTT,TRBD1,TRBJ2-3,-,TRBV5-6
CASSLLRELNYGYTF,TGTGCCAGCAGTCTCCTGCGGGAGTTGAACTATGGCTACACCTTC,-,TRBJ1-2,-,TRBV27
CASSLSQGTGLYYGYTF,TGTGCCAGCAGTTTATCCCAGGGGACAGGGCTATACTATGGCTACACCTTC,TRBD1,TRBJ1-2,-,TRBV28
CSARPSAEQFF,TGCAGTGCTAGACCCAGTGCTGAGCAGTTCTTC,-,TRBJ2-1,-,TRBV20-1
CSVQTTDGYYGSAFF,TGCAGCGTTCAAACCACGGACGGCTACTACGGATCGGCTTTCTTT,-,TRBJ1-1,-,TRBV29-1
CASSLPGGDEQFF,TGTGCCAGCAGCTTACCGGGAGGGGATGAGCAGTTCTTC,TRBD2,TRBJ2-1,-,TRBV11-3
CASSAGAGGREPQHF,TGCGCCAGCAGCGCCGGAGCAGGGGGCAGAGAGCCCCAGCATTTT,TRBD1,TRBJ1-5,-,TRBV5-1
CAEWTGGINQPQHF,TGTGCCGAATGGACAGGGGGCATCAATCAGCCCCAGCATTTT,TRBD1,TRBJ1-5,few,TRBV19
CASSFSTGTGGFLFIGNQPQHF,TGTGCCAGCAGTTTCTCTACCGGGACAGGGGGCTTCCTCTTTATAGGCAATCAGCCCCAGCATTTT,TRBD1,TRBJ1-5,-,TRBV27
CASSPTVVGSYEQYF,TGTGCCAGCAGTCCAACAGTGGTGGGATCCTACGAGCAGTACTTC,-,TRBJ2-7,-,TRBV6-6
CASRRVGANVLTF,TGTGCCAGCAGAAGGGTTGGGGCCAACGTCCTGACTTTC,-,TRBJ2-6,-,TRBV9
CASSPRTGVGYEQYF,TGCGCCAGCAGCCCCCGGACAGGGGTGGGGTACGAGCAGTACTTC,TRBD1,TRBJ2-7,-,TRBV4-1
CASSPGTVYGYTF,TGTGCCAGCTCACCAGGGACGGTGTATGGCTACACCTTC,-,TRBJ1-2,-,TRBV18
CASSRGFFDPPYEQYF,TGTGCCAGCAGTCGCGGCTTCTTCGATCCCCCCTACGAGCAGTACTTC,-,TRBJ2-7,few,TRBV7-2
CASSPHSGTVNEQFF,TGTGCCAGCAGCCCCCATTCGGGCACCGTCAATGAGCAGTTCTTC,-,TRBJ2-1,few,TRBV7-2
CASSLVVWGEQYF,TGTGCCAGCAGCCTTGTTGTTTGGGGCGAGCAGTACTTC,-,TRBJ2-7,-,TRBV14
CASSRGRGGTDTQYF,TGTGCCAGCAGCCGCGGGCGGGGGGGCACAGATACGCAGTATTTT,TRBD2,TRBJ2-3,few,TRBV14
CASSVGTSGETQYF,TGTGCCAGCAGCGTCGGGACTTCTGGGGAGACCCAGTACTTC,-,TRBJ2-5,-,TRBV7-3
CAISVNTGAGELFF,TGTGCCATCAGTGTAAACACAGGGGCCGGGGAGCTGTTTTTT,TRBD1,TRBJ2-2,-,TRBV10-3